The 18 T cell receptor beta chains below all came from one sample that was sequenced in a study of T cells in women clearing cervical HPV infection. Some clones are missing from TCRdb's copy, which holds only in-frame ones; the method was immunoSEQ multiplex PCR. Its clone listing holds tens of thousands of clones. What was sequenced was blood buffy coat. These receptors originate from a woman aged 18 to 75 with a cervical HPV16 infection that either progressed to CIN3+ or cleared (not recorded which).

Notes on this clone: The observed sequence ends 3 residues before the CDR3 terminus, with the missing tail filled in from the germline J gene. The chain carries TRBV7-9 and TRBJ2-4; 8 nucleotides agree with TRBD2. Unmatched junction bases numbered 0, after V lost 0 bases and J lost 5 bases. CDR1 is SEHNR and CDR2 is FQNEAQ in the germline V gene (reference sequence). The CDR3 runs to 14 residues. The CDR3 spells CASSLALAENIQYF. The CDR3 bases that were read are TGTGCCAGCAGCTTAGCACTAGCGGAAAACATT. The complete variable domain, with remaining parts taken from reference TRBV7-9 and TRBJ2-4, reads DTGVSQNPRHKITKRGQNVTFRCDPISEHNRLYWYRQTLGQGPEFLTYFQNEAQLEKSRLLSDRFSAERPKGSFSTLEIQRTEQGDSAMYLCASSLALAENIQYFGAGTRLSVL.

The CDR3: CASSSPPGGGEPYNSPLFF. The CDR3 DNA, read in part, is TGTGCCAGTAGTAGCCCCCCGGGAGGGGGCGAACCCTATAATTCACCA. The rearrangement uses TRBV19 and TRBJ1-4; 7 positions match TRBD1. The read gets to within 3 residues of the CDR3 end, and the germline J gene fills in the rest. Per germline, CDR1 LNHDA and CDR2 SQIVND (reference sequence). The CDR3 loop spans 19 amino acids.

Points on this clone: The read terminates 3 residues before the CDR3 end, so the remaining end is supplied by the germline J gene. Other DNA sequences within the sample encode an identical CDR3. The V and J genes are TRBV5-5 and TRBJ1-2; D gene ambiguous. The CDR3 contains 14 residues. Germline V gene sequence: CDR1 SGHKS, CDR2 YYEKEE (reference sequence). V was trimmed by 2 bases and J by 0 bases, leaving 8 bases between them. The covered CDR3 bases are TGTGCCAGCAGCTTACCGCACACTAACTATGGC. Amino acids: CASSLPHTNYG. The entire CDR3 is CASSLPHTNYGYTF.

As regards this clone: The read is 3 residues too short to cover the CDR3 end, so that end is filled in from the germline J gene. The rearrangement links TRBV30 to TRBJ2-1; possible D gene TRBD1, 6 bases. Germline V gene data show CDR1 as GTSNPN and CDR2 as SVGIG (reference sequence). The CDR3 is 15 amino acids. Trimming removed 0 bases at V and 5 bases at J, with 14 bases between. CDR3 sequence: CAWSVSLGQNNEQFF. The covered CDR3 bases are TGTGCCTGGAGTGTATCGCTCGGACAGAACAATGAG.

In regard to this clone: With the read ending 3 residues before the CDR3 end, the germline J gene is used to fill in that end. V and J are TRBV20-1 and TRBJ2-3, with a possible D match to TRBD2 (5 bases). Trimming shortened V by 5 bases and J by 1 base, and 7 bases separated the two germline ends. Germline CDR1 is DFQATT and CDR2 is SNEGSKA (reference sequence). The CDR3 is made up of 12 amino acids. CDR3 DNA, as far as it was read: TGCAGTGCTCAGCGGCGCACAGATACG. It codes for CSAQRRTDT. The whole CDR3 protein is CSAQRRTDTQYF.

Details on this clone: The read gets to within 3 residues of the CDR3 end, and the germline J gene fills in the rest. The V gene is TRBV7-6, the J gene TRBJ1-3; D uncertain. Germline V CDR1 and CDR2: SGHVS, FNYEAQ. The CDR3 contains 15 residues. The V end lost 1 base, the J end lost 1 base, and 8 bases lay between the germline ends. The part of the CDR3 DNA that was read is TGTGCCAGCAGCTTAGAAGGTGGTTCTGGAAACACC. This codes for CASSLEGGSGNT. The complete CDR3 reads CASSLEGGSGNTIYF.

On this clone itself: The read stops 3 residues short of the end of the CDR3; the missing end is completed from the germline J gene. The V and J genes are TRBV19 and TRBJ2-4; D is undetermined. The germline gives CDR1 LNHDA, CDR2 SQIVND (reference sequence). CDR3 length: 14 residues. CDR3 sequence: CASSISPAVFGQYF. Incomplete CDR3 DNA: TGTGCCAGTAGTATATCCCCCGCTGTGTTCGGT.

Turning to this clone: The germline gene is not matched at one end of the junction; a read error may be the cause. From the germline J gene comes the end of the CDR3, since the read stops 3 residues before it. This sequence joins TRBV4-2 and TRBJ2-1, with 8 bases matching TRBD1. The CDR3 runs to 15 residues. The germline V gene has CDR1 LGHNA and CDR2 YNFKEQ. The CDR3 protein is CASSQGQGSYNEQFF. Partial CDR3 DNA: TGCGCCAGCAGCCAAGGACAGGGATCCTACAATGAG.

About this clone: The read terminates 3 residues before the CDR3 end, so the remaining end is supplied by the germline J gene. This sequence joins TRBV30 and TRBJ1-1; D is uncertain. The CDR3 covers 13 residues. CDR1 and CDR2 from the germline V gene are GTSNPN and SVGIG (reference sequence). Trimming left V 5 bases short and J 2 bases short, with 12 bases between. The CDR3 reads CAWALRLNTEAFF. The sequenced CDR3 bases are TGTGCCTGGGCCCTCAGGCTAAACACTGAA.

Worth noting for this clone: The sequenced fragment ends 3 residues before the CDR3 boundary, so the rest is inferred from the germline J gene. The chain employs TRBV20-1 and TRBJ1-6, with TRBD1 identical over 9 bases. The CDR3 totals 16 residues. The V segment lost 6 bases and the J segment 0 bases; nucleotides outside the gene matches: 6. Per the germline V gene, CDR1 is DFQATT and CDR2 is SNEGSKA (reference sequence). The CDR3 reads CSASQGASSYNSPLHF. The sequenced part of the CDR3 DNA is TGCAGTGCATCACAGGGGGCTAGCTCCTATAATTCACCC.

Points on this clone: The read terminates 3 residues before the CDR3 end, so the remaining end is supplied by the germline J gene. V is TRBV19 and J is TRBJ2-3, with TRBD1 identical over 7 bases. V was clipped by 3 bases and J by 5 bases; unmatched bases: 5. Germline V gene sequence: CDR1 LNHDA, CDR2 SQIVND (reference sequence). CDR3 size: 14 residues. Here the CDR3 reads CASSMTGPGDTQYF. The sequenced CDR3 bases are TGTGCCAGTAGTATGACAGGGCCTGGAGATACG.

On this clone itself: The DNA ends 3 residues before the CDR3 does, and the rest of the CDR3 is filled in from the germline J gene. V gene TRBV10-3 combines with J gene TRBJ1-1; 9 bases fit TRBD1. Trimming removed 7 bases from V and 7 bases from J; junction bases left unmatched: 13. The CDR3 sequence is 15 residues long. The germline gives CDR1 ENHRY, CDR2 SYGVKD. The sequenced part of the CDR3 DNA is TGTGCCATCAACCAACCGGGACAGGGTATTATTGAA. This translates into CAINQPGQGIIE. The full-length CDR3 reads as CAINQPGQGIIEAFF.

For this clone: The read finishes 3 residues shy of the CDR3 end, and the germline J gene is used to complete it. The chain has TRBV7-9 and TRBJ2-3; the D gene is possibly TRBD2 (6 bases). The CDR3 spans 14 residues. Trimming shortened V by 3 bases and J by 0 bases, and 7 bases separated the two germline ends. CDR1 is SEHNR and CDR2 is FQNEAQ in the germline V gene (reference sequence). CDR3 bases read: TGTGCCAGCAGCTTCGGGACTAGCACAGATACG. Amino acids: CASSFGTSTDT. The entire CDR3 reads CASSFGTSTDTQYF.

By frequency, this clone registers medium-sized. The CDR3 end falls 3 residues outside the read, so it is completed with the germline J gene. This sample also contains other DNA sequences that code for the same CDR3. This chain links TRBV18 with TRBJ1-3; TRBD1 matches 7 bases. This CDR3 has 17 amino acids. Germline CDR1 KGHSH, CDR2 LQKENI. J lost 4 bases, V lost 2 bases, and 11 bases had no gene match. CDR3 in amino acids: CASSPTTPTGYGNTIYF. CDR3 DNA (partial): TGTGCCAGCTCACCAACCACCCCGACAGGGTACGGAAACACC.

As concerns this clone: The read terminates 3 residues before the CDR3 end, so the remaining end is supplied by the germline J gene. J is TRBJ1-1 and V is TRBV19, with D possibly TRBD1 on 6 matching bases. CDR1 and CDR2 (germline): LNHDA, SQIVND (reference sequence). This CDR3 contains 14 residues. V was shortened by 7 bases and J by 3 bases, with 15 bases between the two germline ends. The sequenced part of the CDR3 DNA is TGTGCCAGTATCCGGAGGGGGGGGGACACTGAA. Amino acids: CASIRRGGDTE. In full, the CDR3 is CASIRRGGDTEAFF. The full variable domain, in which reference TRBV19 and TRBJ1-1 provide the parts outside the CDR3, is DGGITQSPKYLFRKEGQNVTLSCEQNLNHDAMYWYRQDPGQGLRLIYYSQIVNDFQKGDIAEGYSVSREKKESFPLTVTSAQKNPTAFYLCASIRRGGDTEAFFGQGTRLTVV.

As to this clone: The read halts 3 residues ahead of the CDR3 end, with the missing end drawn from the germline J gene. V and J are TRBV2 and TRBJ2-2, with D hard to call. This CDR3 has 13 residues. V lost 8 bases, J lost 0 bases, and 7 bases lay in between. Germline V gives CDR1 SNHLY, CDR2 FYNNEI. This CDR3 reads CASVQANTGELFF. Partial CDR3 DNA: TGTGCCAGCGTCCAGGCGAACACCGGGGAG.

Concerning this clone itself: The observed sequence ends 3 residues before the CDR3 terminus, with the missing tail filled in from the germline J gene. The same CDR3 arises from other DNA sequences in this sample as well. The chain carries TRBV7-3 and TRBJ2-3; 11 bases align to TRBD2. Trimming removed 5 bases from V and 2 bases from J; junction bases left unmatched: 9. The CDR3 runs to 17 residues. Germline CDR1 is SGHTA and CDR2 is FQGTGA. The CDR3 is CASSLTRLAGITDTQYF. The CDR3 bases that were read are TGTGCCAGCAGCCTTACTCGACTAGCGGGGATCACAGATACG.

Remarks on this clone: The read ends 3 residues early relative to the CDR3; the germline J gene fills the gap. This chain joins TRBV13 and TRBJ1-2, with D possibly TRBD1 on 6 matching bases. The CDR3 consists of 14 residues. V shed 4 bases and J shed 6 bases, with 15 bases lying between them. The V gene's germline CDR1 is PRHDT and CDR2 FYEKMQ (reference sequence). Incomplete CDR3 DNA: TGTGCCAGCAGCTCGCTCACAGGGAGAGATGGC. Its protein product is CASSSLTGRDG. The complete CDR3 reads CASSSLTGRDGYTF.